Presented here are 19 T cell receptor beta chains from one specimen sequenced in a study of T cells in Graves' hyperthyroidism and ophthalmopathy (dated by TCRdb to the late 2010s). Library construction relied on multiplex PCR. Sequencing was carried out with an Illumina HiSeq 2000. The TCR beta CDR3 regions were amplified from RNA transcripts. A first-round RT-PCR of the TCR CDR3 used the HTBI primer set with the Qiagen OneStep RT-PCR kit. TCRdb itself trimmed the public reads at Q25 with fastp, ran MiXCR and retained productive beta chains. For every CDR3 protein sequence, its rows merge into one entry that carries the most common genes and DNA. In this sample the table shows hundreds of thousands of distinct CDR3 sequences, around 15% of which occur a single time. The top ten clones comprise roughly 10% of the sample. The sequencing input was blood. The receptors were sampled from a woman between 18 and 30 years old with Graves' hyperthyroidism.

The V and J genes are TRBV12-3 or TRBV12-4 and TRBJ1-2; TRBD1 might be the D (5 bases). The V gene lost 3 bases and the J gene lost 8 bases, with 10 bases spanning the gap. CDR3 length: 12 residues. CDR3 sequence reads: CASSFGALGYTF. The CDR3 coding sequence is TGTGCCAGCAGTTTTGGGGCGCTGGGCTACACCTTC.

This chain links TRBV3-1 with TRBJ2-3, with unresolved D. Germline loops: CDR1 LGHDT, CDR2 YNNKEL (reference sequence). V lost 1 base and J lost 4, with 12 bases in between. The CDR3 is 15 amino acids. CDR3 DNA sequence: TGTGCCAGCAGCCAAGCGATGACTCCCCCAGATACGCAGTATTTT. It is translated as CASSQAMTPPDTQYF.

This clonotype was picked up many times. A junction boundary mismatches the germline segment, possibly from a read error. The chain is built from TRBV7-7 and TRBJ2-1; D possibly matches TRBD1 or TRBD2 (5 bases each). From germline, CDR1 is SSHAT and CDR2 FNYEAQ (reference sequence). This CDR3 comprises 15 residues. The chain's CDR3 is CASSALGLADNEQFF. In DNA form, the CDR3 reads TGTGCTAGCAGCGCCTTGGGGCTAGCAGACAATGAGCAGTTCTTC.

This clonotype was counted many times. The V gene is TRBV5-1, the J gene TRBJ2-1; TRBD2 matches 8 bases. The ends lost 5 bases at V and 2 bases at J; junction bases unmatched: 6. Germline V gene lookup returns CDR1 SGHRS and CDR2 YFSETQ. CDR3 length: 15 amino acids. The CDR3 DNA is TGCGCCAGCAGTCCTCCGGGGGGGGCCTACAATGAGCAGTTCTTC. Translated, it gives CASSPPGGAYNEQFF.

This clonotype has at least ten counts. The CDR3 coding sequence is TGTGCCAGCAGTTTTTTGGGACTAGCGGGAGTACCAGATACGCAGTATTTT. As protein: CASSFLGLAGVPDTQYF. The chain uses TRBV12-3 or TRBV12-4 and TRBJ2-3; 14 nucleotides agree with TRBD2. V was pared by 3 bases and J by 4 bases, with 6 bases of the junction left unmatched. The CDR3 totals 17 residues.

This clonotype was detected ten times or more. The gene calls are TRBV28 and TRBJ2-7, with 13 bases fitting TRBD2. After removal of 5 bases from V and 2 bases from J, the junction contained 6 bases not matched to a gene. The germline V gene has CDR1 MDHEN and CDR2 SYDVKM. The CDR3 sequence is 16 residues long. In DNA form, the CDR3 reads TGTGCCAGCAGTCCTCGGACTAGCGGGAGAACCTACGAGCAGTACTTC. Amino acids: CASSPRTSGRTYEQYF.

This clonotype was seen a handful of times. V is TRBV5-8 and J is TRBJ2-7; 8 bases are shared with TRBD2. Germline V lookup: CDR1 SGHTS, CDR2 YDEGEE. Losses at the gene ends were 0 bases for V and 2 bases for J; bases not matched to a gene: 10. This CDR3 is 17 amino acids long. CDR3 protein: CASSLGPRAGRAYEQYF. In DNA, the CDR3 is TGTGCCAGCAGCTTGGGCCCAAGAGCCGGGAGGGCCTACGAGCAGTACTTC.

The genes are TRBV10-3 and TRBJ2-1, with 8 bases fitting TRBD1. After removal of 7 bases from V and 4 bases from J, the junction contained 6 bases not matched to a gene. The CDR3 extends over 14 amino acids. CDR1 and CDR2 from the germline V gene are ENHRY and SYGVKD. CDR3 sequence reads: CAINRGQGYNEQFF. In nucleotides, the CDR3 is TGTGCCATCAACCGAGGACAGGGATACAATGAGCAGTTCTTC.

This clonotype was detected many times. CDR3 DNA: TGTGCCAGCAGCCCCTACCCCCGGGACTACCTAAATGAGCAGTTCTTC. This codes for CASSPYPRDYLNEQFF. The rearrangement links TRBV7-2 to TRBJ2-1; TRBD2 aligns across 7 bases. This CDR3 spans 16 amino acids. The germline V gene has CDR1 SGHTA and CDR2 FQGNSA. J gave up 7 bases and V 5 bases, and 14 bases lay outside the gene matches. The full variable domain, in which reference TRBV7-2 and TRBJ2-1 provide the parts outside the CDR3, is GAGVSQSPSNKVTEKGKDVELRCDPISGHTALYWYRQSLGQGLEFLIYFQGNSAPDKSGLPSDRFSAERTGGSVSTLTIQRTQQEDSAVYLCASSPYPRDYLNEQFFGPGTRLTVL.

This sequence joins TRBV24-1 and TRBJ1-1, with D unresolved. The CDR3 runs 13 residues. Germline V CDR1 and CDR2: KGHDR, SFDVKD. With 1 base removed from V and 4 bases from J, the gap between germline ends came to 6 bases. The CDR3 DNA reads TGTGCCACCAGTGATTTTCGTGGCACTGAAGCTTTCTTT. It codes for CATSDFRGTEAFF.

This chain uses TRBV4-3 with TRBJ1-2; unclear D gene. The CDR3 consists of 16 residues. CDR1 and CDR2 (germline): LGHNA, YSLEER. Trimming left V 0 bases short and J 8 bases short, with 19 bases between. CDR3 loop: CASSQDSTVTTRGYTF. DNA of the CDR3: TGCGCCAGCAGCCAAGATTCAACAGTTACAACGAGGGGCTACACCTTC.

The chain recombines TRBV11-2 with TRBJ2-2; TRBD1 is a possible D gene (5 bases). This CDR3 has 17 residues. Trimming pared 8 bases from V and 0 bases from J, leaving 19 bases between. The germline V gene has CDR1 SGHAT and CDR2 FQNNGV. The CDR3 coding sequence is TGTGCCAGCTCCCATCAGACGACAGTCGCGAACACCGGGGAGCTGTTTTTT. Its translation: CASSHQTTVANTGELFF.

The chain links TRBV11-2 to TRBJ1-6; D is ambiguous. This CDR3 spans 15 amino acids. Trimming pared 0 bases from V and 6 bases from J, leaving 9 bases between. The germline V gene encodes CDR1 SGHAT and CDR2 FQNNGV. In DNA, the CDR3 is TGTGCCAGCAGCTTAGAGCAGGCGTTTAATTCACCCCTCCACTTT. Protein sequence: CASSLEQAFNSPLHF.

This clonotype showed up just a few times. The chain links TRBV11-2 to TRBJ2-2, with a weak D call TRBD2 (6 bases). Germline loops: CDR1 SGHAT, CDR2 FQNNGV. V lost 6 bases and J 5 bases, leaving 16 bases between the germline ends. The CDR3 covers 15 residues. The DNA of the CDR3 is TGTGCCAGCAGAGTACCGGGACTTAAAACCGGGGAGCTGTTTTTT. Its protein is CASRVPGLKTGELFF.

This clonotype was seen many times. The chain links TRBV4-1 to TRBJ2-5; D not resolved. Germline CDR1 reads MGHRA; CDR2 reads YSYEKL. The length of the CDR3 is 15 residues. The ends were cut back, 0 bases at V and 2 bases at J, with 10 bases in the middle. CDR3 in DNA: TGCGCCAGCAGCCAAGAGAGGATTGCACAAGAGACCCAGTACTTC. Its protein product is CASSQERIAQETQYF.

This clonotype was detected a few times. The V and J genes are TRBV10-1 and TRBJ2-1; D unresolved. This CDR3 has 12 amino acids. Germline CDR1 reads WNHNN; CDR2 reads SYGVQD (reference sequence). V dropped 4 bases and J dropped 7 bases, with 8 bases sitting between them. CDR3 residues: CASSGLLNEQFF. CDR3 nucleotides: TGCGCCAGCAGTGGACTCCTAAATGAGCAGTTCTTC.

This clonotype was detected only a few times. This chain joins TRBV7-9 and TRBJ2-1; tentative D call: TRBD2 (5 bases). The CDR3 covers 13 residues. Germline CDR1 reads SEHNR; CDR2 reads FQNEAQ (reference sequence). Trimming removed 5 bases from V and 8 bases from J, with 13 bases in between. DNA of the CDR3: TGTGCCAGCAGCCAAGCGTGGGGAGATGAGCAGTTCTTC. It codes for CASSQAWGDEQFF.

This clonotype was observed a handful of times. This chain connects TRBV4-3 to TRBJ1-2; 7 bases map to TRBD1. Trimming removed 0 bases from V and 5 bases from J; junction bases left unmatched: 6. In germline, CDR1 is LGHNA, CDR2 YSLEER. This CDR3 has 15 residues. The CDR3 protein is CASSQDPGDRYGYTF. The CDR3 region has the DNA TGCGCCAGCAGCCAAGATCCGGGGGACAGATATGGCTACACCTTC.

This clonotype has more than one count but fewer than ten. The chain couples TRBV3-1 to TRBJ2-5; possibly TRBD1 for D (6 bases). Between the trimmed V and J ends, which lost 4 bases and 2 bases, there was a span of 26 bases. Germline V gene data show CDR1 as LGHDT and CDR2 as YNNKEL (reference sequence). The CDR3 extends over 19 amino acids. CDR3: CASSLGWTVTLTLQETQYF. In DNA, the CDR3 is TGTGCCAGCAGCCTTGGGTGGACAGTTACCTTGACCCTTCAAGAGACCCAGTACTTC.